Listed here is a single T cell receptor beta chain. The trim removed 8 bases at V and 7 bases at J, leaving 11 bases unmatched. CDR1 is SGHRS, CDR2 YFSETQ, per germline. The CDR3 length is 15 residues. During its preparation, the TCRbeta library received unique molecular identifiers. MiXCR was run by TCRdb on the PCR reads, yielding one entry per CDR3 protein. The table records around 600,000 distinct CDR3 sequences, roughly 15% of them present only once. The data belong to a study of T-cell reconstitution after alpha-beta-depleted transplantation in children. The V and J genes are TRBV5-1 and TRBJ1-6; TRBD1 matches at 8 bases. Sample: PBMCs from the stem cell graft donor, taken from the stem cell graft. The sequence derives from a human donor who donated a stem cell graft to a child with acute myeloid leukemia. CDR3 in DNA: TGCGCCAGTAAAGACGTGACAGGGGTAAATTCACCCCTCCACTTT. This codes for CASKDVTGVNSPLHF.